A selection of T cell receptor beta chains follows, all from one sample in a study of tumor and adjacent non-tumor tissue in lung cancer. One entry per CDR3 protein results from TCRdb running MiXCR on the multiplex PCR reads. The sample lists approximately 150,000 distinct CDR3 sequences, around 65% occurring once. Sequencing was carried out using lung tumor tissue. The source of these receptors is a man in his fifties or sixties with small cell lung cancer. CDR3s include the opening cysteine and the closing phenylalanine or tryptophan. The D gene is left open where the match is weak. Clone size is not always given. Where it is, it says once, few, many or a class for expanded clones.

v_call,clone_size,d_call,j_call,cdr3_nt,cdr3_aa
TRBV11-2,NA,TRBD1,TRBJ1-1,TGTACCAGCAGCTCCCCGGACAGGCCGTACACTGAAGCTTTCTTT,CTSSSPDRPYTEAFF
TRBV18,once,TRBD1,TRBJ2-5,TGTGCCAGCTTACCAGGACAGGTGGAGGAAGAGACCCAGTGCTTC,CASLPGQVEEETQCF
TRBV6-5,NA,TRBD1,TRBJ1-2,TGTGCCAGTAGTTACGCAACCGGGACAGGGGCCTATGGCTACACCTTC,CASSYATGTGAYGYTF
TRBV11-2,many,NA,TRBJ1-3,TGTGCCAGCAGCTCCCAGCCGGGGAACACCATATATTTT,CASSSQPGNTIYF
TRBV11-2,NA,NA,TRBJ2-1,TGTGCCAGCAGCTATTTGGGCAGTCCTTTGAGCAATGAGCAGTTCTTC,CASSYLGSPLSNEQFF
TRBV20-1,NA,NA,TRBJ2-2,TGCAGTCCTAGAGATGGATTCGGGGAGCTGTTTTTT,CSPRDGFGELFF
TRBV5-5,few,NA,TRBJ2-3,TGTGCCAGCAGCATAGGACAGACTAGCACAGATACGCAGTATTTT,CASSIGQTSTDTQYF
TRBV2,NA,NA,TRBJ1-1,TGTGCCAGCAGTGCAGGGGAGGTGAACACTGAAGCTTTCTTT,CASSAGEVNTEAFF
TRBV6-1,NA,NA,TRBJ1-1,TGTGTCAGCAGTGAATTTGGGAACGCTGAAGCTTTCTTT,CVSSEFGNAEAFF
TRBV20-1,NA,TRBD2,TRBJ2-5,TGCAGTGTTAGAGATAGCGGGAAGACCCAGTACTTC,CSVRDSGKTQYF
TRBV30,NA,NA,TRBJ1-4,TGTGCCTGGAGTAAGGAAGGGCTTAATGAAAAACTGTTTTTT,CAWSKEGLNEKLFF
TRBV11-2,NA,NA,TRBJ2-3,TGTGCTAGCAACCCGAAACAAGATACGCACTATTTT,CASNPKQDTHYF
TRBV5-1,NA,TRBD1,TRBJ2-1,TGCGCCAACAGCCTTTCCACGACAGGGGGACCTTACAATGAGCAGTTCTTC,CANSLSTTGGPYNEQFF
TRBV24-1,many,TRBD2,TRBJ2-1,TGTGCCACCAGTGAAGGGACTAGCTCCTACAATGAGCAGTTCTTC,CATSEGTSSYNEQFF
TRBV11-3,NA,NA,TRBJ2-7,TGTGTCAGCAGCTTACGTCCAGTCTACGAGCAGTACTTC,CVSSLRPVYEQYF
TRBV11-2,once,NA,TRBJ2-3,TGTGCCAGCAGCTTAGAGCAGGGGCGCATAGATACGCAGTATTTT,CASSLEQGRIDTQYF
TRBV12-3/TRBV12-4,NA,NA,TRBJ1-6,TGTGCCAGCAGTTTAGGGTATAATTCACCCCTCCACTTT,CASSLGYNSPLHF